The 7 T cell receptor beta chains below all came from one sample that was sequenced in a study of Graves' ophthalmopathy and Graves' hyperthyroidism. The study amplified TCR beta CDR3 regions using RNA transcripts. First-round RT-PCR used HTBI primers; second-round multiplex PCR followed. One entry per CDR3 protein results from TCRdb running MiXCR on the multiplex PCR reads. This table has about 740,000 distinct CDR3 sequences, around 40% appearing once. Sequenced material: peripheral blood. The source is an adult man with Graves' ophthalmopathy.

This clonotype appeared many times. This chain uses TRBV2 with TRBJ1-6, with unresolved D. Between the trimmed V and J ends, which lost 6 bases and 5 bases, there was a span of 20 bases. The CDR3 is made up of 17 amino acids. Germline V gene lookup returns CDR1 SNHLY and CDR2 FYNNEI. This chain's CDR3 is CASRPTPPGRDNSPLHF. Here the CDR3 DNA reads TGTGCCAGCAGACCTACGCCTCCCGGGCGTGATAATTCACCCCTCCACTTT.

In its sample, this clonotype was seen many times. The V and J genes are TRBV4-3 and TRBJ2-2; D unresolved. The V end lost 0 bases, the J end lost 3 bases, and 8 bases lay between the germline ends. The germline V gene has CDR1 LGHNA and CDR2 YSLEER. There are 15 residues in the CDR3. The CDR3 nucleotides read TGCGCCAGCAGCCAAGATCGCGTAGACACCGGGGAGCTGTTTTTT. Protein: CASSQDRVDTGELFF.

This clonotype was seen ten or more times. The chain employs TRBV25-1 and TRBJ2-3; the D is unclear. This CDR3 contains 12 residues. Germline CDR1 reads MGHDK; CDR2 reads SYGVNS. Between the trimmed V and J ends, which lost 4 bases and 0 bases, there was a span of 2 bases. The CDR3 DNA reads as TGTGCCAGCAGTGCTAGCACAGATACGCAGTATTTT. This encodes CASSASTDTQYF. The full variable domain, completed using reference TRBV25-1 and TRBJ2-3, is EADIYQTPRYLVIGTGKKITLECSQTMGHDKMYWYQQDPGMELHLIHYSYGVNSTEKGDLSSESTVSRIRTEHFPLTLESARPSHTSQYLCASSASTDTQYFGPGTRLTVL.

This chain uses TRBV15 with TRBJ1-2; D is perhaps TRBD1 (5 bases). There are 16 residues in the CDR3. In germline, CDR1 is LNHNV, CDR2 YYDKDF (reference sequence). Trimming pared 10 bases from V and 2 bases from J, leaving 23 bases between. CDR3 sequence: CASSYLPPRDNYGYTF. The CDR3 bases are TGTGCCAGCAGTTACTTACCCCCCCGGGACAACTATGGCTACACCTTC. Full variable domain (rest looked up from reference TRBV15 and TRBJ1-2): DAMVIQNPRYQVTQFGKPVTLSCSQTLNHNVMYWYQQKSSQAPKLLFHYYDKDFNNEADTPDNFQSRRPNTSFCFLDIRSPGLGDTAMYLCASSYLPPRDNYGYTFGSGTRLTVV.

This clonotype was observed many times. CDR3 nucleotide sequence: TGTGCCAGTAGAAGGACAGAGATGAACACTGAAGCTTTCTTT. This translates into CASRRTEMNTEAFF. The V call is TRBV19, the J call TRBJ1-1, with D possibly TRBD1 on 6 matching bases. Trimming took 6 bases from V and 0 from J, leaving 11 bases between them. Germline CDR1 is LNHDA and CDR2 is SQIVND (reference sequence). The CDR3 length is 14 residues.

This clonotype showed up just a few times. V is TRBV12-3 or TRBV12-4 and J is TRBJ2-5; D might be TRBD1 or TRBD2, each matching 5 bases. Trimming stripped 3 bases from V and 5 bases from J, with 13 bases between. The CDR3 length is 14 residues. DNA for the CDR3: TGTGCCAGCAGTTTGTTTGGCAGGGAGGAGACCCAGTACTTC. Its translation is CASSLFGREETQYF.

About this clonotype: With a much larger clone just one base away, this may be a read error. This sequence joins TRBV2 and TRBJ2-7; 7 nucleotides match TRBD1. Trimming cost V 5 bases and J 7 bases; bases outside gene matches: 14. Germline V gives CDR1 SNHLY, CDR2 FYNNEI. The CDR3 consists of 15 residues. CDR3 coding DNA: TGTGCCAGCAGTAAGCCCCGAGACAGGGTGGGTGAGCAGTACTTC. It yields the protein CASSKPRDRVGEQYF.